This T cell receptor beta chain was retrieved from a study of CD8 T cells in Susac syndrome. V was clipped by 0 bases and J by 5 bases; unmatched bases: 20. Germline V gene lookup returns CDR1 LGHDT and CDR2 YNNKEL (reference sequence). The CDR3 covers 21 residues. Sequencing of TCR beta drew on CD8+ and CD4+ T cells from blood. The CD8+ and CD4+ T cells were isolated magnetically using a negative isolation approach, whereas the TEMRA cells were enriched by FACS. The RNA input was roughly 0.45 to 1 ug, and it was reverse transcribed with random hexamers. Amplification of TCR beta CDR3 spanned 54 Vbeta and 13 Jbeta via immunoSEQ multiplex PCR. TCRdb recomputed calls from the immunoSEQ multiplex PCR reads with MiXCR, one row per CDR3 protein. This repertoire shows 130,000 or so distinct CDR3 sequences, 65% to 90% found once; its top ten account for 0.51%.

The sequence was obtained from a human donor with multiple sclerosis. This chain joins TRBV3-1 and TRBJ2-1; 9 nucleotides line up with TRBD1. The sequencing input was CD8+ T cells from PBMCs. In DNA form, the CDR3 reads TGTGCCAGCAGCCAAGATAAATGGGAGGAGACAGGGGGGGAATGGGACAATGAGCAGTTCTTC. It encodes CASSQDKWEETGGEWDNEQFF.